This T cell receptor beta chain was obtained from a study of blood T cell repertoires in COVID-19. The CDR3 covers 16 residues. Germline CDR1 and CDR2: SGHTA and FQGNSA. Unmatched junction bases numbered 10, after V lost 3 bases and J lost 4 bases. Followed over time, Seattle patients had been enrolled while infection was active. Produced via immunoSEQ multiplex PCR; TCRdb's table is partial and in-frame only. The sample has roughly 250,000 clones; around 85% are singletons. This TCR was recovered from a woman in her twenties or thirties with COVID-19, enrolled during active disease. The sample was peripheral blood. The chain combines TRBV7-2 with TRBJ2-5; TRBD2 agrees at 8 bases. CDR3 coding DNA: TGTGCCAGCAGCTTCGGCGGGGGGCGGGCAATAGAGACCCAGTACTTC. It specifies CASSFGGGRAIETQYF.